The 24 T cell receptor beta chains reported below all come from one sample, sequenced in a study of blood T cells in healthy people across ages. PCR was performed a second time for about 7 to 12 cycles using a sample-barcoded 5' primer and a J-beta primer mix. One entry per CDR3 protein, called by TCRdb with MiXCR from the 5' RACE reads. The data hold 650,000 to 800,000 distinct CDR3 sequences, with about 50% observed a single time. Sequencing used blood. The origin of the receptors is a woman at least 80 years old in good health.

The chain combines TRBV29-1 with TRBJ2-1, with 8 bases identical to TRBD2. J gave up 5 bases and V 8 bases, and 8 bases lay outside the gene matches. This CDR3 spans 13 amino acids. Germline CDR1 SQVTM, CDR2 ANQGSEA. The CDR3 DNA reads TGCAGCCTAAAGCGGGAGCTGAACAATGAGCAGTTCTTC. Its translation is CSLKRELNNEQFF.

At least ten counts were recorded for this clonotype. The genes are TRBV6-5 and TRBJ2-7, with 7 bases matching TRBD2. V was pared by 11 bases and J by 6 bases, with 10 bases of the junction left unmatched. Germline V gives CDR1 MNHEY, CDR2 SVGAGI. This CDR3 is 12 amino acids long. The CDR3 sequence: CAAGTTPAEQYF. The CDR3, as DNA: TGTGCCGCGGGGACTACTCCCGCCGAGCAGTACTTC.

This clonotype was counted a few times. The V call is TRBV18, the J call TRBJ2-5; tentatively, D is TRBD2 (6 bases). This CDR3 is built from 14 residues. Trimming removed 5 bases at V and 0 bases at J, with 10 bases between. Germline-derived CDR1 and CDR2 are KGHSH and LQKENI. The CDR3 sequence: CASSERDYQETQYF. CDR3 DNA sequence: TGTGCCAGCTCAGAGAGGGACTACCAAGAGACCCAGTACTTC.

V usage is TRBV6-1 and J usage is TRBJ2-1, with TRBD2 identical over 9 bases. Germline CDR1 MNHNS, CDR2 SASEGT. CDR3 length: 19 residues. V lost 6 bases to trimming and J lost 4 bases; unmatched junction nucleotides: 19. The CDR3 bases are TGTGCCAGCAGCAAGCACAAATTTCAGCGGGAGGCCTCATACAATGAGCAGTTCTTC. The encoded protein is CASSKHKFQREASYNEQFF.

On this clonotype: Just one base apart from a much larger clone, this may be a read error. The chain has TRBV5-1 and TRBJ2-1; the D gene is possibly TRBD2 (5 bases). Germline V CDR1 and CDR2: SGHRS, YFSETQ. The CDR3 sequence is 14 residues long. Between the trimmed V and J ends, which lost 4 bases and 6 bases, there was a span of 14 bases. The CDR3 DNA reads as TGCGCCAGCAGCGTACCGTCGGGGAGCAATGAGCAGTTCTTC. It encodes CASSVPSGSNEQFF.

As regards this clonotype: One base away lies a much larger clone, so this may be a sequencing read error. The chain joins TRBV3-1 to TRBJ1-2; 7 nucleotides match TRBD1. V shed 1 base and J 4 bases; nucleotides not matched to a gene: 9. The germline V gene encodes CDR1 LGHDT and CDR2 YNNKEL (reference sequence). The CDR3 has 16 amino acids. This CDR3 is CASSQGLTGTSYGYTF. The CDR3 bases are TGTGCCAGCAGCCAAGGATTGACAGGGACCAGCTATGGCTACACCTTC. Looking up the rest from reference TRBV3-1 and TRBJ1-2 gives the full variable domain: DTAVSQTPKYLVTQMGNDKSIKCEQNLGHDTMYWYKQDSKKFLKIMFSYNNKELIINETVPNRFSPKSPDKAHLNLHINSLELGDSAVYFCASSQGLTGTSYGYTFGSGTRLTVV.

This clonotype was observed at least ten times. Here the CDR3 DNA reads TGCGCCAGCAGCCAAGATGGGACAGGGTCCTATGGCTACACCTTC. Translating gives CASSQDGTGSYGYTF. V and J are TRBV4-1 and TRBJ1-2; 9 nucleotides align to TRBD1. Per germline, CDR1 MGHRA and CDR2 YSYEKL. The CDR3 has 15 residues. J was trimmed by 4 bases and V by 0 bases; bases with no gene match: 3.

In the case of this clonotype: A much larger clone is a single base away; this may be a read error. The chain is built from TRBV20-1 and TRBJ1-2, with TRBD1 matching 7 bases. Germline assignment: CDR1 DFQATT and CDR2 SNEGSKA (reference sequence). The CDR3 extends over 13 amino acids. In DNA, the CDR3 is TGCGGTGCTAGAGAGGACAGGATCTATGGCTACACCTTC. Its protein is CGAREDRIYGYTF.

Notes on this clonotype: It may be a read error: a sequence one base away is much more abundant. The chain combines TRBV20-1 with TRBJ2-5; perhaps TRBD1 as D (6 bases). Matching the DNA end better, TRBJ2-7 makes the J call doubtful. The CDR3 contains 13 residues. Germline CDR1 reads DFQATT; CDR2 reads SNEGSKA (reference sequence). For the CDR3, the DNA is TGCAGTGCTACCCGTTTGGGGGCCCACGAGCAGTACTTC. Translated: CSATRLGAHEQYF.

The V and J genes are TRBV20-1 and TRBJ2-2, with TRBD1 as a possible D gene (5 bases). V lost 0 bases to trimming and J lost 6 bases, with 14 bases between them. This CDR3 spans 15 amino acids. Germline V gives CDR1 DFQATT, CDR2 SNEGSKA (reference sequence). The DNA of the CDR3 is TGCAGTGCTAGAGATCTGGACAAGGGGCCCGGGGAGCTGTTTTTT. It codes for CSARDLDKGPGELFF.

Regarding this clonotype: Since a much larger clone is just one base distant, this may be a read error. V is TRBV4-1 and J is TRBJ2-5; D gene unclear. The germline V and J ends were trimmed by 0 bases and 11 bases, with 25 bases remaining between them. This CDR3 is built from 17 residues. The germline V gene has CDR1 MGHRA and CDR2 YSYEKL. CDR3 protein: CASSQEWGGVNYNEQYF. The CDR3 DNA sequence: TGCGCCAGCAGCCAAGAATGGGGTGGGGTCAATTACAATGAGCAGTACTTC.

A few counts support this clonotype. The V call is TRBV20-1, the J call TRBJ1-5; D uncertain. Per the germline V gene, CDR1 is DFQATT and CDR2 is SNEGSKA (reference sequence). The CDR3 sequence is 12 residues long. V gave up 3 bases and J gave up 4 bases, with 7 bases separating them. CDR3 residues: CSARVRNQPQHF. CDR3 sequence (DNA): TGCAGTGCTAGGGTCCGAAATCAGCCCCAGCATTTT.

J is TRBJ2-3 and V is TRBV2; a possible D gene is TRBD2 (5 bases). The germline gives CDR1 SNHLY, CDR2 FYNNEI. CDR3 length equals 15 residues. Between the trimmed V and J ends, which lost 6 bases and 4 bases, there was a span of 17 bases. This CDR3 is CASSDLMEAADTQYF. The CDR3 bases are TGTGCCAGCAGCGACTTGATGGAGGCCGCAGATACGCAGTATTTT. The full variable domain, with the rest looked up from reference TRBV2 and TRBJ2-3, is EPEVTQTPSHQVTQMGQEVILRCVPISNHLYFYWYRQILGQKVEFLVSFYNNEISEKSEIFDDQFSVERPDGSNFTLKIRSTKLEDSAMYFCASSDLMEAADTQYFGPGTRLTVL.

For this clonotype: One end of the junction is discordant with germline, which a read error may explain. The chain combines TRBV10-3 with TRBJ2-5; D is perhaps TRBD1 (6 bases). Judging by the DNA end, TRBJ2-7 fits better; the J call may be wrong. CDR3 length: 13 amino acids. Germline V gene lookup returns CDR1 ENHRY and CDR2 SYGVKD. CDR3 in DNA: TGTGCCACCAGTGAGGCGCAGGGGCACGAGCAGTACTTC. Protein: CATSEAQGHEQYF.

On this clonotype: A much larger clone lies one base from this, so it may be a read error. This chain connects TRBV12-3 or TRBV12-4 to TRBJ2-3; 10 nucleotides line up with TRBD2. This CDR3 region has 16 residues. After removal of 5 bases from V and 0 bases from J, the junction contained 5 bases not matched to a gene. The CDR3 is CASSPYSGGSTDTQYF. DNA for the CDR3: TGTGCCAGCAGTCCATATAGCGGGGGGAGCACAGATACGCAGTATTTT.

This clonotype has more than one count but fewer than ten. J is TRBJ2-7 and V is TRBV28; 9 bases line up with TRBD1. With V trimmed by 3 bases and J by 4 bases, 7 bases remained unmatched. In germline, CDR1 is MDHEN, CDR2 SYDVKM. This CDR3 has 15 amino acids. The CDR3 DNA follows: TGTGCCAGCAGTTTGGACAGGGGCCCCCCTTACGAGCAGTACTTC. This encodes CASSLDRGPPYEQYF.

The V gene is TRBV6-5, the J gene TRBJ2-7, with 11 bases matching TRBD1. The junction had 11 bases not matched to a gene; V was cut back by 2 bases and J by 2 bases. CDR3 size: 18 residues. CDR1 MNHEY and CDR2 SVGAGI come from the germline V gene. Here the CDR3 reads CASSYNPPGQGEPYEQYF. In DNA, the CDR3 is TGTGCCAGCAGTTACAATCCTCCGGGACAGGGGGAACCCTACGAGCAGTACTTC.

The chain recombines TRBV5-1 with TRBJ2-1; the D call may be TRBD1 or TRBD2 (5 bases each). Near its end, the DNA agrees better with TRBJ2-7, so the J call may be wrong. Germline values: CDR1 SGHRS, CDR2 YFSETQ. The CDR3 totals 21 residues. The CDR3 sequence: CASSLVASSSGTISSYNEQYF. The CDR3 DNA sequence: TGCGCCAGCAGCTTGGTGGCGTCCTCAAGTGGGACCATTAGCTCCTACAATGAGCAGTACTTC.

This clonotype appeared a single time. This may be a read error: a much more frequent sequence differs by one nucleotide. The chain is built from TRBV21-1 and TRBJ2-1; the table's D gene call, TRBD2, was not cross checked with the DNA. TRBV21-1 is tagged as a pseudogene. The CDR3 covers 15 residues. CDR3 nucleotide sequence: TGTGCCAGCAGCAAAAGGAGGGCAGGCGCGAATGAGCAGTTCTTC. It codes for CASSKRRAGANEQFF.

The CDR3 reads CASSSTSGGSGEQFF. The CDR3 DNA reads as TGTGCCAGCAGTTCCACGTCGGGCGGGTCCGGTGAGCAGTTCTTC. The rearrangement uses TRBV27 and TRBJ2-1; D might be TRBD2 (5 bases). CDR1 and CDR2 from the germline V gene are MNHEY and SMNVEV (reference sequence). Trimming took off 4 bases at V and 9 bases at J, with 19 bases between the two ends. The CDR3 extends over 15 amino acids.

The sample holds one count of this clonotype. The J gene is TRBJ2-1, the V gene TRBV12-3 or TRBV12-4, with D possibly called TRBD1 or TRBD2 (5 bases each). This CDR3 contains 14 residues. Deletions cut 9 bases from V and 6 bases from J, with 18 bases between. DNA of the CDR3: TGTGCCAGTACTTTAGGGGACGAGTGCAATGAGCAGTTCTTC. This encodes CASTLGDECNEQFF.

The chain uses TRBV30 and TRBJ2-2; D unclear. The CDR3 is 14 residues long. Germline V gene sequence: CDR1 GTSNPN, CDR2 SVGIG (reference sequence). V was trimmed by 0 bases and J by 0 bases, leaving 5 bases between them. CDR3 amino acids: CAWSVSPNTGELFF. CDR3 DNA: TGTGCCTGGAGTGTTTCCCCGAACACCGGGGAGCTGTTTTTT.

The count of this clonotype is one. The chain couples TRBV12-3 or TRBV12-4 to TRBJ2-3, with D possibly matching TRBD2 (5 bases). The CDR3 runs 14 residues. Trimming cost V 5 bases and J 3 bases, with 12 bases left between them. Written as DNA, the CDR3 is TGTGCCAGCAGTCACCGAGGGATGACAGATACGCAGTATTTT. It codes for CASSHRGMTDTQYF.

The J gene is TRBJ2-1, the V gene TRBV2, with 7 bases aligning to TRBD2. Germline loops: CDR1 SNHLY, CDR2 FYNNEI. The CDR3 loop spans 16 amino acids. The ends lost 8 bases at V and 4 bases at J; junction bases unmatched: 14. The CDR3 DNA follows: TGTGCCAGCTACCGGGCGAGCGGGGAGGAGTACAATGAGCAGTTCTTC. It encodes CASYRASGEEYNEQFF.